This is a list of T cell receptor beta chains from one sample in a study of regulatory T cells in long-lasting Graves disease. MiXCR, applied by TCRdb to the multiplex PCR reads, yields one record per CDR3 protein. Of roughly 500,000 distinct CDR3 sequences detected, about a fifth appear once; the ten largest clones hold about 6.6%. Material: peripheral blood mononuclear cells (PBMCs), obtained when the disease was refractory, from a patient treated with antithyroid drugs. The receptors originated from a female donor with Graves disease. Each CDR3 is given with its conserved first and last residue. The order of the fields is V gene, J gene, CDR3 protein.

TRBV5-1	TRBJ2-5	CASSPSTRPGDETQYF
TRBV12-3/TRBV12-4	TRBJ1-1	CASSYLMGTGYLNTEAFF
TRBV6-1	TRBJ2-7	CASRSLAYEQYF
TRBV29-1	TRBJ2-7	CSVEGGDRGRGQYF
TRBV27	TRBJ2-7	CASSYSGGYEQYF
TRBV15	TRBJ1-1	CATSWDRNTEAFF
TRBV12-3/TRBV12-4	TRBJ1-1	CASTPTGGAAFF
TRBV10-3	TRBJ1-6	CAISESGQADNSPLHF
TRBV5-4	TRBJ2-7	CASSLDSREGGEQYF
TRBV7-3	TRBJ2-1	CASSEGLVYNEQFF
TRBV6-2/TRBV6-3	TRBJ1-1	CASRAVRGGTEAFF
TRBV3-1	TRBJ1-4	CASSQHGGLSEKLFF
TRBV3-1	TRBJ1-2	CASSQASGYTF
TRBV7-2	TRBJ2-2	CASSQPQTGELFF
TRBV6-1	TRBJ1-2	CASSQPGQGARGYTF
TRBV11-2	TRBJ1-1	CASSAWTAPGAFF
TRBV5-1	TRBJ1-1	CASSLRGEYTEAFF
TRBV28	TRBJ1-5	CASKWSGQSNQPQHF
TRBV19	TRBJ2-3	CASSGLAGAYTQYF
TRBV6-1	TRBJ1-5	CASSEGGPQHF
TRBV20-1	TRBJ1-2	CSAWGDGGSNYGYTF
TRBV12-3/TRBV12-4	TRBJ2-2	CASTRSGGELFF
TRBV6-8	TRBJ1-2	CAGSVSGYTF
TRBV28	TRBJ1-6	CASTGTGASPLHF
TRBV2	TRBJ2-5	CASSTSRGQETQYF
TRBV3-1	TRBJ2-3	CASSQDPRGGARGDTQYF
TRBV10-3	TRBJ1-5	CAISERDSGNQPQHF
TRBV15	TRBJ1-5	CATSRGFGTTQPQHF
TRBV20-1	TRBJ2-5	CSARDSDIETQYF
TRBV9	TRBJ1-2	CASSPQGGGYGYTF
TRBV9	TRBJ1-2	CASSVVGWGDYGYTF
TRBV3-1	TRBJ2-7	CASSPFAGYEQYF
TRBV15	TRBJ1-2	CATSWDRGDGYTF
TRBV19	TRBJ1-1	CASSTGQFIEAFF
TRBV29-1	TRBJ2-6	CSAVGANVLTF
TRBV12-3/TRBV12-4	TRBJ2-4	CASSFVQGEGGKYF
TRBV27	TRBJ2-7	CASSLTRVSYEQYF
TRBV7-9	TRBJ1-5	CASSLGRQSNSNQPQHF
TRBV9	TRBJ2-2	CASSVGTGDTGELFF
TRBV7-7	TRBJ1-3	CASSLGVKEKSGNAIYF
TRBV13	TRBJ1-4	CASSSPSVRDRLFF
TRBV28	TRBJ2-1	CASSYTGTYSYNEQFF
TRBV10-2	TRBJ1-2	CASSRGDSYTF
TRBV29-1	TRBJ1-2	CSVEGRFYGYTF
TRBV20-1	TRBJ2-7	CSATVGRGFEQYF
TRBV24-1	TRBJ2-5	CATQSASYQETQYF
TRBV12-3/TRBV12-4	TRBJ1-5	CASSFSRSNQPQHF
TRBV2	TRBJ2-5	CASSRRVQETQYF
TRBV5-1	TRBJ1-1	CASSLDRGQNTEAFF
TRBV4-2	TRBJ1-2	CASSQDRTGASYGYTF
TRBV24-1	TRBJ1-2	CATSDRVYGYTF
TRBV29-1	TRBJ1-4	CSVEATNEKLFF
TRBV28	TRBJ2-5	CASSPQPGLAGVKQETQYF
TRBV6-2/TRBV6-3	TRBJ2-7	CASRASSYEQYF
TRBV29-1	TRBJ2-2	CSATPARTGELFF